A single sample gave rise to the 18 T cell receptor beta chains below, sequenced in a study of cytomegalovirus exposure and HLA in healthy donors. 13 Jbeta primers and 60 Vbeta primers were used for the PCR. Using immunoSEQ multiplex PCR, the repertoire was profiled, and TCRdb retains in-frame clones only, with some absent. The sample lists tens of thousands of clones, approximately 70% seen once, with about 15% in the top ten. The specimen sequenced was PBMCs. These receptors all come from a male donor in good health and CMV-seropositive.

The chain employs TRBV7-9 and TRBJ1-5; D is unclear. The germline V gene has CDR1 SEHNR and CDR2 FQNEAQ (reference sequence). The CDR3 consists of 14 residues. The V end was cut by 3 bases, the J end by 1 base, with 7 bases between. CDR3 sequence reads: CASSLAGSNQPQHF. The CDR3 nucleotides are TGTGCCAGCAGCTTGGCGGGGAGCAATCAGCCCCAGCATTTT.

This rearrangement joins TRBV7-2 to TRBJ2-2; D not resolved. The V gene's germline CDR1 is SGHTA and CDR2 FQGNSA. V lost 5 bases to trimming and J lost 8 bases, with 6 bases between them. The CDR3 contains 11 residues. The CDR3 sequence is CASSQTGELFF. For the CDR3, the DNA is TGTGCCAGCAGCCAGACAGGGGAGCTGTTTTTT.

The chain employs TRBV10-2 and TRBJ2-2; perhaps TRBD1 as D (6 bases). Germline V gene sequence: CDR1 WSHSY, CDR2 SAAADI. The CDR3 totals 13 residues. The V and J ends lost 8 bases and 5 bases respectively, with 12 bases between them. CDR3 residues: CASSDSETGELFF. The CDR3 coding sequence is TGCGCCAGCTCGGACAGTGAAACCGGGGAGCTGTTTTTT.

The genes are TRBV2 and TRBJ1-5; a possible D gene is TRBD1 (6 bases). V dropped 7 bases and J dropped 7 bases, with 17 bases sitting between them. Germline V CDR1 and CDR2: SNHLY, FYNNEI. This CDR3 has 14 amino acids. DNA of the CDR3: TGTGCCAGCAAAAGGACAGCCCAAGAACAGCCCCAGCATTTT. Protein product: CASKRTAQEQPQHF.

The chain links TRBV11-2 to TRBJ2-7, with D maybe TRBD1 (6 bases). This CDR3 spans 15 amino acids. Germline V gene lookup returns CDR1 SGHAT and CDR2 FQNNGV. Trimming left V 5 bases short and J 3 bases short, with 17 bases between. CDR3: CASSLAQGLSYEQYF. DNA for the CDR3: TGTGCCAGCAGCCTTGCCCAGGGGCTAAGCTACGAGCAGTACTTC.

This chain uses TRBV11-2 with TRBJ2-5, with 13 bases aligning to TRBD2. Germline lookup yields CDR1 SGHAT and CDR2 FQNNGV. This CDR3 comprises 16 residues. V dropped 1 base and J dropped 4; count of bases not matched to a gene: 3. This chain's CDR3 is CASSLVTSGGAETQYF. The CDR3 DNA reads as TGTGCCAGCAGCTTAGTAACTAGCGGGGGGGCAGAGACCCAGTACTTC.

The chain joins TRBV6-1 to TRBJ2-7, with a possible D match to TRBD1 (6 bases). V was clipped by 5 bases and J by 1 base, with 12 bases between them. Germline V gene data show CDR1 as MNHNS and CDR2 as SASEGT. The CDR3 runs 14 residues. CDR3 DNA: TGTGCCAGCAGTTCGCGGACAGAATCCTACGAGCAGTACTTC. This gives the protein CASSSRTESYEQYF.

This clone occurred a few times. The chain uses TRBV2 and TRBJ2-5, with D perhaps TRBD2 (5 bases). Deletions cut 6 bases from V and 2 bases from J, with 10 bases between. Germline V gene data show CDR1 as SNHLY and CDR2 as FYNNEI. CDR3 length: 13 residues. The CDR3 sequence is CASRRDYQETQYF. Here the CDR3 DNA reads TGTGCCAGCAGGCGAGACTATCAAGAGACCCAGTACTTC.

The chain combines TRBV7-9 with TRBJ2-7; 12 bases are shared with TRBD2. Trimming cost V 2 bases and J 5 bases; bases outside gene matches: 1. CDR3 length equals 14 residues. The germline V gene has CDR1 SEHNR and CDR2 FQNEAQ (reference sequence). The CDR3 is CASSLRLAGDEQYF. The CDR3 bases are TGTGCCAGCAGCTTAAGACTAGCGGGAGACGAGCAGTACTTC.

The rearrangement uses TRBV4-1 and TRBJ1-1, with D possibly TRBD1 on 5 matching bases. This CDR3 is 16 amino acids long. CDR1 and CDR2 from the germline V gene are MGHRA and YSYEKL. V lost 0 bases and J lost 2, with 13 bases in between. In DNA, the CDR3 is TGCGCCAGCAGCCAAGATCTCTACAGGCCAAACACTGAAGCTTTCTTT. Protein: CASSQDLYRPNTEAFF.

The V call is TRBV27, the J call TRBJ1-6; 7 nucleotides agree with TRBD1. The germline CDR1 and CDR2 sequences are MNHEY and SMNVEV (reference sequence). The CDR3 sequence is 16 residues long. The V segment lost 0 bases and the J segment 4 bases; nucleotides outside the gene matches: 3. CDR3 loop: CASSLSVGQYNSPLHF. CDR3 in DNA: TGTGCCAGCAGTTTATCGGTGGGACAGTATAATTCACCCCTCCACTTT.

The rearrangement uses TRBV10-1 and TRBJ2-5, with 7 bases fitting TRBD1. The J call may not be correct, given that the DNA end is closer to TRBJ2-7. The germline V gene has CDR1 WNHNN and CDR2 SYGVQD (reference sequence). There are 16 residues in the CDR3. CDR3 region: CASSETRDSSSYEQYF. In nucleotides, the CDR3 is TGCGCCAGCAGTGAAACCCGGGACAGTTCCTCCTACGAGCAGTACTTC.

Worth noting for this clone: At one end the junction does not follow the germline gene, possibly because of a read error. The chain recombines TRBV7-9 with TRBJ2-7; 10 bases fit TRBD2. Germline V gene lookup returns CDR1 SEHNR and CDR2 FQNEAQ (reference sequence). The CDR3 consists of 16 residues. The CDR3 loop is CSSSPLGTSGISEQYF. The CDR3 coding sequence is TGTTCCAGCAGCCCGTTGGGAACTAGCGGGATTTCCGAGCAGTACTTC.

The chain links TRBV19 to TRBJ2-3; 7 bases are a match to TRBD1. Germline values: CDR1 LNHDA, CDR2 SQIVND (reference sequence). The V segment lost 6 bases and the J segment 5 bases; nucleotides outside the gene matches: 11. This CDR3 region has 15 residues. CDR3 DNA: TGTGCCAGTAGGACAACAGGGGTCGGTGGAGATACGCAGTATTTT. This codes for CASRTTGVGGDTQYF.

The V gene is TRBV4-3, the J gene TRBJ2-2, with 10 bases aligning to TRBD1. The V gene's germline CDR1 is LGHNA and CDR2 YSLEER. CDR3 length equals 16 residues. V dropped 4 bases and J dropped 5; count of bases not matched to a gene: 7. CDR3 coding DNA: TGCGCCAGCAGCCCCATGGGACAGGGGAGAACCGGGGAGCTGTTTTTT. Protein: CASSPMGQGRTGELFF.

Regarding this clone: The junction differs from germline at one of its ends, possibly a read error. The chain is built from TRBV7-9 and TRBJ1-1; weak D call: TRBD1 (6 bases). CDR1 is SEHNR, CDR2 FQNEAQ, per germline (reference sequence). This CDR3 has 15 residues. This chain's CDR3 is CSSSPTGTTNTEAFF. The DNA of the CDR3 is TGTTCCAGCAGCCCCACCGGGACAACAAACACTGAAGCTTTCTTT.

The J gene is TRBJ2-3, the V gene TRBV11-3, with 9 positions matching TRBD1. Trimming removed 1 base from V and 10 bases from J; junction bases left unmatched: 6. Germline values: CDR1 SGHNT, CDR2 YENEEA. The CDR3 covers 14 residues. The CDR3: CASSLGAGTGSQYF. The CDR3 nucleotides are TGTGCCAGCAGCTTAGGCGCCGGGACAGGGTCGCAGTATTTT. Variable domain in full (rest from reference TRBV11-3 and TRBJ2-3): EAGVVQSPRYKIIEKKQPVAFWCNPISGHNTLYWYLQNLGQGPELLIRYENEEAVDDSQLPKDRFSAERLKGVDSTLKIQPAELGDSAVYLCASSLGAGTGSQYFGPGTRLTVL.

The chain links TRBV11-3 to TRBJ2-3; tentative D call: TRBD2 (6 bases). The germline V gene has CDR1 SGHNT and CDR2 YENEEA. This CDR3 has 13 residues. V lost 4 bases, J lost 6 bases, and 11 bases lay in between. CDR3 in amino acids: CASSSVTSDTQYF. As DNA, the CDR3 is TGTGCCAGCAGCTCGGTAACTAGCGATACGCAGTATTTT.